This T cell receptor (beta chain) was found in a study of post-analysis software for immune sequencing data (dated by TCRdb to the mid-2010s). In terms of the full investigation: Disease courses on record covered relapsing-remitting, secondary progressive and progressive-relapsing multiple sclerosis, though some patients had no subtype annotation. A subset of samples was prepared in parallel using single-end sample barcoding, then pooled and co-amplified after Illumina adapter ligation. The multiple sclerosis patient repertoires were compared with roughly twelve previously published healthy control repertoires from donors aged about 6 to 26 years.

Worth noting for this clonotype: The clone's antigen remains unknown. Base-call qualities are not available, and no considerably larger clone is one nucleotide away.

Inclusive of the bounding cysteine and phenylalanine, the CDR3 is 13 residues long. The retained sequence is limited to the CDR3, 39 bases, with the frame set at the first base. Here V drops 4 bases and J drops 10 bases, and the junction holds 9 bases not matched to any gene. The CDR1 and CDR2 encoded by the germline V gene are SGHDN and FVKESK. Library construction relied on PCR. Instrument used: Illumina HiSeq 2500. To reduce PCR and sequencing biases, unique molecular identifiers were built into the TCR beta cDNA libraries. Per 1 to 10 million input T cells, approximately 500,000 cDNA molecules were obtained, such that each molecule approximated one T cell. The same protocol used for the earlier healthy control dataset was applied to prepare and sequence the patient libraries. Samples belonging to the same batch were prepared together, multiplexed and sequenced on a shared HiSeq lane. From the authors' description of their analysis: Raw barcoded reads were processed with MIGEC, and single-read molecular identifier groups were discarded before consensus assembly and CDR3 extraction. Clonotype tables were post-analysed with VDJtools, and diversity was normalized by down-sampling all datasets to the smallest sample size. Repertoire overlap clustering matched CDR3 amino acid but not nucleotide sequences to correct batch-related cross-sample contamination. The public sequencing data were trimmed at Q25 with fastp and processed into clonotypes with MiXCR by TCRdb, which kept only in-frame beta chains. Every entry covers one CDR3 protein and lists the most common genes and DNA from its rows. TCRdb's processing, not the authors', yielded these V and J calls. A total of a few hundred thousand distinct CDR3 sequences appear in this sample, 30% to 45% of them only once. Clones ranked in the top ten supply around an eighth of the sample.

On the study overall, not on this receptor specifically: Normalized Chao1 diversity was significantly lower in multiple sclerosis patients than controls, suggesting substantial peripheral T-cell clonal expansion. Significantly higher frequencies in patients than in controls were found for roughly 5 TRBV segments, including TRBV5-6, TRBV5-1 and TRBV20-1. Strong co-clustering of samples prepared in the same batch was shown by direct clustering with F measure, prompting a batch-effect correction. The multiple sclerosis patient group was slightly younger than the control group.

To demonstrate the VDJtools post-analysis software, the study profiled TCR beta repertoires from the peripheral blood of about 13 young patients with multiple sclerosis. The multiple sclerosis patients were children and adolescents ranging in age from roughly 6 to 15 years. This receptor was identified in a girl between 10 and 17 years old with multiple sclerosis. The chain joins TRBV14 to TRBJ1-1; TRBD1 aligns with 7 central bases. The sequenced sample consisted of blood. In nucleotides, the sequence is TGTGCCAGCAGCCCTAATCACAGGGGTGTAGCTTTCTTT. Translated, it gives CASSPNHRGVAFF.